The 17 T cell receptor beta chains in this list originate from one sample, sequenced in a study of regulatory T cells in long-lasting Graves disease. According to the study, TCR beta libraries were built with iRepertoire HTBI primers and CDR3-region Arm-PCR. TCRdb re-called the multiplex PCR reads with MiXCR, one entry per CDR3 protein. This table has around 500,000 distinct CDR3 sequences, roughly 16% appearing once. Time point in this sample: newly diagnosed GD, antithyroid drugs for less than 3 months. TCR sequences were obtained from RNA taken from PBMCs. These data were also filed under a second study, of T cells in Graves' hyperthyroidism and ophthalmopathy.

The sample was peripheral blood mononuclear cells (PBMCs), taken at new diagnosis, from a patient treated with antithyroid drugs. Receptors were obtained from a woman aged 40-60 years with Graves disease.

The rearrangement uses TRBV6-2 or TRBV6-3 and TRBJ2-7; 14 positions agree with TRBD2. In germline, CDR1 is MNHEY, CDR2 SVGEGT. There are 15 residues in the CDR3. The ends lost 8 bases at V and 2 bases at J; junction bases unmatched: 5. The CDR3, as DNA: TGTGCCAGCGGCCAGACTAGCGGGGGGGCCTACGAGCAGTACTTC. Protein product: CASGQTSGGAYEQYF.

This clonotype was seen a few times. The CDR3 sequence is CATSSGTGNTIYF. CDR3 nucleotides: TGTGCCACCAGTTCAGGAACTGGAAACACCATATATTTT. The chain joins TRBV24-1 to TRBJ1-3; D not resolved. The length of the CDR3 is 13 residues. Germline assignment: CDR1 KGHDR and CDR2 SFDVKD. Trimming cost V 6 bases and J 2 bases, with 7 bases left between them.

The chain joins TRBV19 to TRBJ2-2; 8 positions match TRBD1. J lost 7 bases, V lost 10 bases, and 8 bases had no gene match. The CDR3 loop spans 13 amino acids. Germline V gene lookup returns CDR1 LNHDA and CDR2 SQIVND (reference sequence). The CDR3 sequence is CATDRGTNGELFF. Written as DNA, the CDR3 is TGTGCCACTGACAGGGGTACGAACGGGGAGCTGTTTTTT.

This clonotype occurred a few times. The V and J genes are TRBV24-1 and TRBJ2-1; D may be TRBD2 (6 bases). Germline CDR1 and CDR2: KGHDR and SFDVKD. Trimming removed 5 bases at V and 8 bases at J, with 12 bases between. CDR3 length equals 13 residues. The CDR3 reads CATSVRGGDEQFF. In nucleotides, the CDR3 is TGTGCCACCAGTGTTCGGGGAGGTGATGAGCAGTTCTTC.

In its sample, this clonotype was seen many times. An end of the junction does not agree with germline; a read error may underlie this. CDR3 DNA: TGTGCCAGCAGCTTAGTTGGGGGGAATAATGAAAAACTGTTTTTT. This encodes CASSLVGGNNEKLFF. The rearrangement joins TRBV5-1 to TRBJ1-4, with D possibly being TRBD1 (5 bases). The CDR3 extends over 15 amino acids. Germline lookup yields CDR1 SGHRS and CDR2 YFSETQ.

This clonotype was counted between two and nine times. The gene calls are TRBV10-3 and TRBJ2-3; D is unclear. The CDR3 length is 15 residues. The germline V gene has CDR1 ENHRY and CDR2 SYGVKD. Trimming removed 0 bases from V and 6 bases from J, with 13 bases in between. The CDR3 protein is CAISESGRPTDTQYF. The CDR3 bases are TGTGCCATCAGTGAGTCTGGACGCCCAACTGATACGCAGTATTTT.

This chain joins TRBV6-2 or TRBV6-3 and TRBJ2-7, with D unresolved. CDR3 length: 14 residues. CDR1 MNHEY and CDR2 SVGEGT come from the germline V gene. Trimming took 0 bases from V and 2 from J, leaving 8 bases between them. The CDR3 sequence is CASSYSNLAYEQYF. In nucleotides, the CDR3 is TGTGCCAGCAGTTACTCGAACCTAGCCTACGAGCAGTACTTC.

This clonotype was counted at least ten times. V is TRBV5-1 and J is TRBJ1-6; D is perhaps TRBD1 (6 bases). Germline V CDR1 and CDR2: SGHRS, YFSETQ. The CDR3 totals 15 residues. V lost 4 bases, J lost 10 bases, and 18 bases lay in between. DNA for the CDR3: TGCGCCAGCAGCCCCACCGTGGGGGCTGGATCACCCCTCCACTTT. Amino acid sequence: CASSPTVGAGSPLHF.

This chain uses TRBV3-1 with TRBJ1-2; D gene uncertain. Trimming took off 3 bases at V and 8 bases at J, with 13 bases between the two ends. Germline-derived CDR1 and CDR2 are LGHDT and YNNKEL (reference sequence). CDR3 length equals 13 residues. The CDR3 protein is CASSQKIEGGYTF. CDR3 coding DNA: TGTGCCAGCAGCCAGAAGATCGAGGGCGGCTACACCTTC.

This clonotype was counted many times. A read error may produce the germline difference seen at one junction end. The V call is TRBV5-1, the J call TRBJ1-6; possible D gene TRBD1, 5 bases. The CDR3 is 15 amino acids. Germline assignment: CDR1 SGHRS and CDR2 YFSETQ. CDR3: CASSLDGRDQSPLHF. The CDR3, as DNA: TGTGCCAGCAGCTTGGATGGGAGGGACCAATCACCCCTCCACTTT.

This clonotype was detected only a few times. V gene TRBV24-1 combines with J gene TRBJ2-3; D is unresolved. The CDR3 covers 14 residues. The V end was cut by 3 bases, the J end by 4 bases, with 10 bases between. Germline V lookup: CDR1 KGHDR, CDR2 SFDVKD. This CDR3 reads CATSDRTGPDTQYF. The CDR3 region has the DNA TGTGCCACCAGTGATCGGACCGGCCCAGATACGCAGTATTTT.

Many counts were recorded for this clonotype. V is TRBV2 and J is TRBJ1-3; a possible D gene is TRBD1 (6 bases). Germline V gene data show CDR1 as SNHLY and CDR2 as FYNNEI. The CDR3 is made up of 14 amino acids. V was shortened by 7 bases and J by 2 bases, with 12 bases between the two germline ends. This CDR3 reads CASMKDRPGNTIYF. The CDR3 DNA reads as TGTGCCAGCATGAAAGACAGGCCTGGAAACACCATATATTTT.

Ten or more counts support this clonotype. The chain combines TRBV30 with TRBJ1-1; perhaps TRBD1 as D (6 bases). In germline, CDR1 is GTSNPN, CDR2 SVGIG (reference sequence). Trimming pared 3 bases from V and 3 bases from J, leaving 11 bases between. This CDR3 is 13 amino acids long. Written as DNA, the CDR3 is TGTGCCTGGAGCCCGCAGGGGTACACTGAAGCTTTCTTT. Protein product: CAWSPQGYTEAFF.

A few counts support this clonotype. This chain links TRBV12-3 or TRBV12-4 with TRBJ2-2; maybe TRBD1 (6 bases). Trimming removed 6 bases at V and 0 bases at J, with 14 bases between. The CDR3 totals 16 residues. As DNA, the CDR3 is TGTGCCAGCAGCTACGGACAGATCTCGAACACCGGGGAGCTGTTTTTT. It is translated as CASSYGQISNTGELFF.

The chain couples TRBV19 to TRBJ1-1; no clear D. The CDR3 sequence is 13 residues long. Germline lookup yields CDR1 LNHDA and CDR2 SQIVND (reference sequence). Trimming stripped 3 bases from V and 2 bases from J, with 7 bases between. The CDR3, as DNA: TGTGCCAGTAGTATGGGAACTAACACTGAAGCTTTCTTT. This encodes CASSMGTNTEAFF.

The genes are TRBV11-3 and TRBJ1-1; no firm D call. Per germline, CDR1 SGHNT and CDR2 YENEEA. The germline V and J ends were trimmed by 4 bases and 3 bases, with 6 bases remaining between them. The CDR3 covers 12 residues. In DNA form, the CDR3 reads TGTGCCAGCAGCTCAACGGACACTGAAGCTTTCTTT. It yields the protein CASSSTDTEAFF.

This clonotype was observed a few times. The CDR3 bases are TGCAGTGCTAGACCCCCAGGCACAGATACGCAGTATTTT. Its translation: CSARPPGTDTQYF. This rearrangement joins TRBV20-1 to TRBJ2-3; D not resolved. Trimming took 2 bases from V and 1 from J, leaving 7 bases between them. This CDR3 has 13 residues. The germline V gene has CDR1 DFQATT and CDR2 SNEGSKA (reference sequence).